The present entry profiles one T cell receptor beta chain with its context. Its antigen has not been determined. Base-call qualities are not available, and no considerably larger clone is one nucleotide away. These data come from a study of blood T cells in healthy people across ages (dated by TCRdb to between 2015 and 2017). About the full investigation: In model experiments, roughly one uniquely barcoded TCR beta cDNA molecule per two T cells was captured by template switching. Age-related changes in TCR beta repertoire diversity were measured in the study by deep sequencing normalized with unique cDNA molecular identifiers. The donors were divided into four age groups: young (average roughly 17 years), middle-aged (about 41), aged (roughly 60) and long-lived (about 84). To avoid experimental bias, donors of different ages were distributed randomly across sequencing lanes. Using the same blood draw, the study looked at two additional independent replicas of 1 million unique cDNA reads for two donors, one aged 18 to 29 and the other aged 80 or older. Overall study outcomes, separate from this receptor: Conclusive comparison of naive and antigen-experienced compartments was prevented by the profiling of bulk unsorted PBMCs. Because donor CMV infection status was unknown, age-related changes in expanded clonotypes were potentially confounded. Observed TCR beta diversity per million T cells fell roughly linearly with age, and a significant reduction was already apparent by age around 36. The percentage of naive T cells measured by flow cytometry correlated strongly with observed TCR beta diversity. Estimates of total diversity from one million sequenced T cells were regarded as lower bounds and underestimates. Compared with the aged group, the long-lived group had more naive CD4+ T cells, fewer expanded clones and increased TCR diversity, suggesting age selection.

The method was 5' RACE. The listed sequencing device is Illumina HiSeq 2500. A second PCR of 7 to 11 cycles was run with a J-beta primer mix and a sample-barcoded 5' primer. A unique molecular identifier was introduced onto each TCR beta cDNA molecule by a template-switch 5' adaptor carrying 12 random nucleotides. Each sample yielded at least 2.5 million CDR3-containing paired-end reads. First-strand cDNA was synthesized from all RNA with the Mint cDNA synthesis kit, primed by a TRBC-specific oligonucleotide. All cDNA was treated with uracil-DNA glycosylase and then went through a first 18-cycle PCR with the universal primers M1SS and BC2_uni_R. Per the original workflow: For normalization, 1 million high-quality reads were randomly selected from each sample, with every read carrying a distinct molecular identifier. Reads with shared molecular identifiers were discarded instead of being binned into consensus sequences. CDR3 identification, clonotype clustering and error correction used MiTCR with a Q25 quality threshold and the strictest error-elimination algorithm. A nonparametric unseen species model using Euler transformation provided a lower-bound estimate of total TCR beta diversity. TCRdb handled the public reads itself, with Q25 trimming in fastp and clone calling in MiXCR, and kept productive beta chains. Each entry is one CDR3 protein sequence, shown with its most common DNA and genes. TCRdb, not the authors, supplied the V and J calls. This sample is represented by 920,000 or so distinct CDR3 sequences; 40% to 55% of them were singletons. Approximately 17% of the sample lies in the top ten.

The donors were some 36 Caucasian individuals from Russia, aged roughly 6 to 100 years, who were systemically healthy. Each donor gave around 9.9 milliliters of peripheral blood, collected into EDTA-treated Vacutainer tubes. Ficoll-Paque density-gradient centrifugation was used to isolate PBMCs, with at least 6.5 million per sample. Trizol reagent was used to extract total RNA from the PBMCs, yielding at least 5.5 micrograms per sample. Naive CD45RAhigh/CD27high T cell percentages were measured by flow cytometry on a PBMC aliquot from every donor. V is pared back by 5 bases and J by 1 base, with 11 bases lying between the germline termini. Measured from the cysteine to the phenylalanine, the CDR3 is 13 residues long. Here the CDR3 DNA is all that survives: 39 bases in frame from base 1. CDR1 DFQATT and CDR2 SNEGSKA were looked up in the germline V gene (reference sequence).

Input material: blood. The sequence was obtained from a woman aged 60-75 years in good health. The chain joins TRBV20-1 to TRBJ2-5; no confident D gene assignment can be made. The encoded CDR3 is CSALAASQETQYF. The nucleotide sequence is TGCAGTGCTTTAGCCGCTAGCCAAGAGACCCAGTACTTC.